This T cell receptor (beta chain) was recorded in a study of T cells in Graves' hyperthyroidism and ophthalmopathy. Deletions cut 5 bases from V and 2 bases from J, with 12 bases between. This CDR3 spans 13 amino acids. In germline, CDR1 is GTSNPN, CDR2 SVGIG (reference sequence). Diagnosing involved the use of clinical symptoms, serum thyroxine and TRAb, thyroid ultrasound and orbital computed tomography. Amplification of TCR beta CDR3 regions used RNA as the template. HTBI primers were the set used in a first-round RT-PCR of the TCR CDR3. TCRdb redid the calling of the multiplex PCR reads with MiXCR, one entry per CDR3 protein. The sample carries approximately 300,000 distinct CDR3 sequences, 17% recorded once.

Specimen: blood. The rearrangement links TRBV30 to TRBJ2-5, with a weak D call TRBD2 (6 bases). The origin of this receptor is a woman aged 60 to 75 with Graves' ophthalmopathy. CDR3 in DNA: TGTGCCTGGGGTAGCGGAAATCAAGAGACCCAGTACTTC. The encoded protein is CAWGSGNQETQYF.